This T cell receptor beta chain was recovered during a study of OX40 agonist ivuxolimab in advanced cancers. Generated by immunoSEQ multiplex PCR, the TCRdb table keeps only in-frame clones and is missing some. Of approximately 70,000 clones listed, just over 90% are singletons. CDR3 length: 13 amino acids. Trimming cost V 0 bases and J 7 bases, with 11 bases left between them. Germline CDR1 is SGHRS and CDR2 is YFSETQ. This specimen was CD4+ or CD8+ T cells sorted from blood, taken in a trial of the OX40 agonist ivuxolimab. This TCR came from an adult with an advanced solid tumor such as melanoma, head and neck, liver or kidney cancer. The chain has TRBV5-1 and TRBJ2-7, with TRBD2 as a possible D gene (6 bases). The CDR3: CASSLERGWEQYF. In DNA, the CDR3 is TGCGCCAGCAGCTTGGAACGGGGGTGGGAGCAGTACTTC.